This TCR beta chain emerged from a study of blood T cell repertoires in COVID-19. TCRdb's copy holds only in-frame clones and misses some; the assay was immunoSEQ multiplex PCR. Of fewer than 350,000 clones listed, about 85% are singletons. Germline V gene lookup returns CDR1 SGHRS and CDR2 YFSETQ. There are 14 residues in the CDR3. Unmatched junction bases numbered 7, after V lost 1 base and J lost 7 bases. V gene TRBV5-1 combines with J gene TRBJ1-1, with 7 positions matching TRBD1. The sample was PBMCs or T cells enriched from blood (not recorded which). The TCR sequence derives from a woman aged 25 to 39 who had been exposed to COVID-19. CDR3 coding DNA: TGCGCCAGCAGCTTGATCCAGGGGGAAGGTGAAGCTTTCTTT. It specifies CASSLIQGEGEAFF.